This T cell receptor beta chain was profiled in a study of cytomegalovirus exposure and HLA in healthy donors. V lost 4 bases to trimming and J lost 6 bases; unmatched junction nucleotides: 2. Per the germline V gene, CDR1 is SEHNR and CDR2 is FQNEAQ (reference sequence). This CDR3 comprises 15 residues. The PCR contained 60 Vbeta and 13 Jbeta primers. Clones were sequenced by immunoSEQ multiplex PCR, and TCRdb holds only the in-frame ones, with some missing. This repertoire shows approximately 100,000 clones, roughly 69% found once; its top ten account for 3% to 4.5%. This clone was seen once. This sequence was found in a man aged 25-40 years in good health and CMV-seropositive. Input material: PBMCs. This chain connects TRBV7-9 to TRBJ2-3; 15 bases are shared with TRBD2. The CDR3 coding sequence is TGTGCCAGCAGCTCGGGACTAGCGGGGGGCGATACGCAGTATTTT. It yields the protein CASSSGLAGGDTQYF.